This paragraph reports one TCR beta chain. Its antigen remains unknown. Authors' processing steps: Sequence data from immunoSEQ were junction-only and lacked quality scores; consequently, filtering differed. Using immunoSEQ multiplex PCR, the repertoire was profiled, and TCRdb retains in-frame clones only, with some absent. V and J calls and clone size are copied from that table; D and trimming were computed from the DNA. Here the sample spans about 2 million clones, roughly 94% being singletons. This record belongs to a study of shared clonotypes between healthy human individuals. Naive-designated CD8 cells lacked CD45RO, were positively enriched for CCR7, and omitted terminally differentiated effector memory CD45RA+ cells. Free of recent acute infections or vaccinations, the donors were healthy HIV-negative adults. The study drew all its donors from Caucasian adults living in Nashville, Tennessee.

The CDR3 runs to 13 residues. Trimming removed 9 bases from V and 4 bases from J, with 15 bases in between. CDR1 and CDR2 from the germline V gene are MNHNS and SASEGT. Study findings and constraints: Shared clonotypes: about 5.3% naive CD4, roughly 4% naive CD8, roughly 2.4% memory CD4, 0.4% memory CD8.

The TCR sequence derives from a man between 18 and 35 years old in good health. Input material: naive CD8+ T cells sorted from blood. V usage is TRBV6-1 and J usage is TRBJ1-2, with D hard to call. CDR3 bases: TGTGCCAGTGAGGGCGGCTGGGGCTATGGCTACACCTTC. Protein product: CASEGGWGYGYTF.